This TCR beta chain comes out of a study of identical twins. Notes on the study in general: Fewer insertions were carried by abundant cord blood beta clonotypes, but none was seen in memory repertoires.

The CDR3 spans 13 residues. Germline-derived CDR1 and CDR2 are MNHNY and SVGAGI (reference sequence). The ends were cut back, 2 bases at V and 4 bases at J, with 9 bases in the middle. A note on this clonotype: Its matching antigen is unknown.

Carrying unique molecular identifiers, the cDNA also gained a universal primer site through template switching. One entry per CDR3 protein, called by TCRdb with MiXCR from the 5' RACE reads. The sample holds around 690,000 distinct CDR3 sequences; around 20% are singletons and the top ten take around 4.4%. Separately, the same data were catalogued under a study of T cells expressing NK-cell markers. Per that study: Sequencing of TCR beta repertoires drew on sorted CD3+CD56+NKG2C+, CD3+CD56+NKG2C- and CD3+CD56-NKG2C+ T cells. An anti-gamma-delta TCR antibody confined sorting to alpha-beta TCR T cells across several of the experiments.

The receptor was isolated from a woman aged 18-29 years in good health. This sequence joins TRBV6-6 and TRBJ2-7; D unresolved. Source material: PBMCs. The CDR3, as DNA: TGTGCCAGCAGTTACACAGCTGGTTACGAGCAGTACTTC. Translation: CASSYTAGYEQYF.